These 23 T cell receptor beta chains were all obtained from the same sample, sequenced in a study of shared clonotypes between healthy human individuals. The data were produced by immunoSEQ multiplex PCR, yet TCRdb's version contains in-frame clones alone and is incomplete. The table records 2 million to 2.5 million clones, less than 95% of them present only once. Source material: naive CD4+ T cells from PBMCs. Subset denoted: CD45RA+ positively selected. Receptors were obtained from a young man in good health. Some clones in this sample may be carry-over from other donors' samples.

This clone came up a few times. The identical CDR3 is also encoded by other nucleotide sequences in the sample. The chain employs TRBV19 and TRBJ1-1, with a weak D call TRBD1 (6 bases). The germline gives CDR1 LNHDA, CDR2 SQIVND (reference sequence). CDR3 length: 12 residues. Between the trimmed V and J ends, which lost 5 bases and 6 bases, there was a span of 10 bases. CDR3 DNA: TGTGCCAGTAGTCCCCGGACAGCTGAAGCTTTCTTT. Its protein product is CASSPRTAEAFF.

This clone was seen a single time. The chain recombines TRBV27 with TRBJ1-1; D possibly corresponds to TRBD1 (5 bases). The CDR3 is made up of 13 amino acids. The ends were cut back, 5 bases at V and 11 bases at J, with 18 bases in the middle. Germline V CDR1 and CDR2: MNHEY, SMNVEV (reference sequence). The CDR3 DNA is TGTGCCAGCAGTCGCCCTGGGGCACTAGAGGCTTTCTTT. Protein product: CASSRPGALEAFF.

About this clone itself: Other DNA sequences from this sample encode an identical CDR3 as well. The chain joins TRBV5-6 to TRBJ1-2; D not certain. V was pared by 2 bases and J by 2 bases, with 7 bases between. In germline, CDR1 is SGHDT, CDR2 YYEEEE. The length of the CDR3 is 13 residues. The CDR3 sequence is CASSLEGNYGYTF. The CDR3 DNA sequence: TGTGCCAGCAGCTTAGAGGGAAACTATGGCTACACCTTC.

V usage is TRBV6-1 and J usage is TRBJ2-7, with TRBD1 identical over 10 bases. CDR1 is MNHNS and CDR2 is SASEGT in the germline V gene. V shed 5 bases, J shed 4 bases, and the junction held 8 bases outside the gene matches. The length of the CDR3 is 15 residues. CDR3 in DNA: TGTGCCAGCAGTACTGACAGGGGGCGTTTATACGAGCAGTACTTC. Translating it yields CASSTDRGRLYEQYF.

The sample holds a few counts of this clone. The same CDR3 is also encoded by other DNA sequences in this sample. The gene calls are TRBV7-3 and TRBJ1-1; the D gene is possibly TRBD1 (5 bases). CDR1 and CDR2 from the germline V gene are SGHTA and FQGTGA. The CDR3 is made up of 14 amino acids. The V end lost 2 bases, the J end lost 4 bases, and 11 bases lay between the germline ends. In DNA form, the CDR3 reads TGTGCCAGCAGCTTAGAGGGAAGGGGCACTGAAGCTTTCTTT. This sequence encodes CASSLEGRGTEAFF.

The chain joins TRBV7-9 to TRBJ2-7, with D possibly matching TRBD2 (6 bases). Germline CDR1 is SEHNR and CDR2 is FQNEAQ (reference sequence). V lost 4 bases and J lost 2, with 15 bases in between. CDR3 length equals 15 residues. DNA for the CDR3: TGTGCCAGCAGCTCCGCAGGAGGGACCCCCTACGAGCAGTACTTC. It codes for CASSSAGGTPYEQYF.

As concerns this clone: Other nucleotide sequences in the sample specify the same CDR3. The gene calls are TRBV5-1 and TRBJ2-6; tentative D call: TRBD1 (5 bases). CDR3 length equals 14 residues. Germline V gene lookup returns CDR1 SGHRS and CDR2 YFSETQ. V was shortened by 3 bases and J by 1 base, with 5 bases between the two germline ends. The CDR3 DNA is TGCGCCAGCAGCTCAGGGTCTGGGGCCAACGTCCTGACTTTC. It is translated as CASSSGSGANVLTF. The variable domain in full, with the rest retrieved from reference TRBV5-1 and TRBJ2-6, is KAGVTQTPRYLIKTRGQQVTLSCSPISGHRSVSWYQQTPGQGLQFLFEYFSETQRNKGNFPGRFSGRQFSNSRSEMNVSTLELGDSALYLCASSSGSGANVLTFGAGSRLTVL.

The chain employs TRBV5-1 and TRBJ2-1, with TRBD1 matching 7 bases. Germline trimming cut 2 bases from V and 5 bases from J; bases unmatched to any gene: 10. Germline-derived CDR1 and CDR2 are SGHRS and YFSETQ. This CDR3 contains 16 residues. CDR3 coding DNA: TGCGCCAGCAGCTTCACAGGGGAAGTCTTAGACAATGAGCAGTTCTTC. Translating gives CASSFTGEVLDNEQFF.

The V and J genes are TRBV6-4 and TRBJ2-7; D call uncertain. V lost 0 bases and J 4 bases, leaving 13 bases between the germline ends. From germline, CDR1 is MRHNA and CDR2 SNTAGT. This CDR3 contains 15 residues. CDR3 protein: CASSDSTRFPYEQYF. The CDR3 DNA reads TGTGCCAGCAGTGACTCGACCCGATTCCCTTACGAGCAGTACTTC.

The CDR3 protein is CASSQGAGSGTGELFF. For the CDR3, the DNA is TGTGCCAGCAGCCAGGGGGCCGGGAGTGGCACCGGGGAGCTGTTTTTT. The V and J genes are TRBV4-2 and TRBJ2-2; D may correspond to TRBD1 or TRBD2 (6 bases each). V dropped 3 bases and J dropped 4 bases, with 15 bases sitting between them. This CDR3 comprises 16 residues. Germline CDR1 reads LGHNA; CDR2 reads YNFKEQ.

The chain has TRBV5-1 and TRBJ2-3, with TRBD1 identical over 7 bases. The V and J ends lost 0 bases and 5 bases, in that order; junction bases with no gene match: 6. CDR3 length: 15 amino acids. CDR1 SGHRS and CDR2 YFSETQ come from the germline V gene. CDR3 in amino acids: CASSLEGAGGDTQYF. The CDR3 region has the DNA TGCGCCAGCAGCTTGGAGGGGGCGGGTGGAGATACGCAGTATTTT.

The chain recombines TRBV19 with TRBJ2-1; D might be TRBD2 (6 bases). V lost 6 bases to trimming and J lost 9 bases, with 18 bases between them. The CDR3 has 14 amino acids. CDR1 and CDR2 from the germline V gene are LNHDA and SQIVND (reference sequence). CDR3 in DNA: TGTGCCAGTAGGCGGGACTCGGGGTTAGGTGAGCAGTTCTTC. Protein sequence: CASRRDSGLGEQFF. The full variable domain, completed using reference TRBV19 and TRBJ2-1, is DGGITQSPKYLFRKEGQNVTLSCEQNLNHDAMYWYRQDPGQGLRLIYYSQIVNDFQKGDIAEGYSVSREKKESFPLTVTSAQKNPTAFYLCASRRDSGLGEQFFGPGTRLTVL.

This chain connects TRBV6-5 to TRBJ2-3; TRBD1 matches at 7 bases. V was pared by 4 bases and J by 4 bases, with 8 bases of the junction left unmatched. The CDR3 is 15 amino acids. Per the germline V gene, CDR1 is MNHEY and CDR2 is SVGAGI. The DNA for the CDR3 is TGTGCCAGCAGTTTCCAACAGGGGACGGCAGATACGCAGTATTTT. Translating gives CASSFQQGTADTQYF.

A note on this clone: Mismatch with germline at one junction end may stem from a read error. V is TRBV7-3 and J is TRBJ2-7; D not certain. This CDR3 region has 14 residues. Per the germline V gene, CDR1 is SGHTA and CDR2 is FQGTGA. CDR3 amino acids: CASSLQPSSHEQYF. DNA for the CDR3: TGTGCCAGCAGCTTACAACCGAGCTCCCACGAGCAGTACTTC.

The chain recombines TRBV6-1 with TRBJ2-7; no clear D. V was clipped by 3 bases and J by 2 bases, with 8 bases between them. The CDR3 has 13 residues. The germline V gene has CDR1 MNHNS and CDR2 SASEGT. CDR3 coding DNA: TGTGCCAGCAGTGACGGCAGAACCTACGAGCAGTACTTC. Protein sequence: CASSDGRTYEQYF.

The chain combines TRBV7-9 with TRBJ2-7; no clear D gene. The CDR3 has 16 amino acids. Trimming removed 5 bases from V and 0 bases from J, with 17 bases in between. From germline, CDR1 is SEHNR and CDR2 FQNEAQ (reference sequence). The CDR3 here is CASSDPQAYTSYEQYF. The CDR3 DNA reads as TGTGCCAGCAGCGACCCGCAGGCGTACACCTCCTACGAGCAGTACTTC.

As regards this clone: The sample holds other DNA sequences that translate to the same CDR3. The chain employs TRBV7-9 and TRBJ1-1; 7 bases are shared with TRBD1. In germline, CDR1 is SEHNR, CDR2 FQNEAQ (reference sequence). This CDR3 comprises 15 residues. V lost 2 bases to trimming and J lost 2 bases; unmatched junction nucleotides: 5. The CDR3 region is CASSLFGTANTEAFF. The DNA for the CDR3 is TGTGCCAGCAGCTTATTCGGGACAGCTAACACTGAAGCTTTCTTT.

Details on this clone: Other nucleotide sequences in the sample specify the same CDR3. The gene calls are TRBV18 and TRBJ2-5, with TRBD1 identical over 8 bases. V was clipped by 0 bases and J by 5 bases; unmatched bases: 2. Germline V gene data show CDR1 as KGHSH and CDR2 as LQKENI. The CDR3 totals 14 residues. The DNA of the CDR3 is TGTGCCAGCTCACCACCGACAGGGGAGGAGACCCAGTACTTC. This sequence encodes CASSPPTGEETQYF.

J is TRBJ2-7 and V is TRBV18; 10 bases fit TRBD1. In germline, CDR1 is KGHSH, CDR2 LQKENI. This CDR3 is 15 amino acids long. J was trimmed by 2 bases and V by 6 bases; bases with no gene match: 7. The CDR3 DNA reads TGTGCCAGCTCCCTAGGACAGGGGGGCCCCTACGAGCAGTACTTC. Translation: CASSLGQGGPYEQYF. The variable domain in full, completed from reference TRBV18 and TRBJ2-7, reads NAGVMQNPRHLVRRRGQEARLRCSPMKGHSHVYWYRQLPEEGLKFMVYLQKENIIDESGMPKERFSAEFPKEGPSILRIQQVVRGDSAAYFCASSLGQGGPYEQYFGPGTRLTVT.

This clone was detected once. The rearrangement uses TRBV18 and TRBJ2-3; 9 bases match TRBD2. This CDR3 is 15 amino acids long. Germline V gives CDR1 KGHSH, CDR2 LQKENI. J was trimmed by 6 bases and V by 0 bases; bases with no gene match: 4. CDR3 residues: CASSPPSGSGDTQYF. The CDR3 DNA follows: TGTGCCAGCTCACCACCTAGCGGGAGTGGGGATACGCAGTATTTT. Full variable domain (rest looked up from reference TRBV18 and TRBJ2-3): NAGVMQNPRHLVRRRGQEARLRCSPMKGHSHVYWYRQLPEEGLKFMVYLQKENIIDESGMPKERFSAEFPKEGPSILRIQQVVRGDSAAYFCASSPPSGSGDTQYFGPGTRLTVL.

The rearrangement joins TRBV28 to TRBJ1-5; the match to TRBD1 covers 7 bases. The CDR3 runs to 13 residues. V was clipped by 2 bases and J by 6 bases; unmatched bases: 1. Per germline, CDR1 MDHEN and CDR2 SYDVKM. The CDR3 reads CASSLTGAQPQHF. CDR3 DNA sequence: TGTGCCAGCAGTTTAACAGGGGCTCAGCCCCAGCATTTT.

The genes are TRBV11-3 and TRBJ2-2, with a possible D match to TRBD2 (7 bases). V was shortened by 4 bases and J by 1 base, with 16 bases between the two germline ends. The CDR3 is 17 amino acids. The germline gives CDR1 SGHNT, CDR2 YENEEA. The CDR3 DNA sequence: TGTGCCAGCAGCTCCCGGGGGGAGGGACAGAACACCGGGGAGCTGTTTTTT. This codes for CASSSRGEGQNTGELFF.

This clone was seen just once. The J gene is TRBJ2-3, the V gene TRBV7-2; the match to TRBD2 covers 7 bases. The CDR3 covers 18 residues. Germline V lookup: CDR1 SGHTA, CDR2 FQGNSA. The trim removed 2 bases at V and 2 bases at J, leaving 13 bases unmatched. The CDR3 bases are TGTGCCAGCAGCTTAAGGGGCCGGGGGGACCCTATCACAGATACGCAGTATTTT. Translated: CASSLRGRGDPITDTQYF.